This record looks at one T cell receptor beta chain sequence and its context. The data originate from a study of blood T cell repertoires in COVID-19. Participants came from about two dozen US areas, aged about 18 to 90 years. J lost 5 bases, V lost 5 bases, and 9 bases had no gene match. This CDR3 has 14 amino acids. Germline V gene lookup returns CDR1 SGHRS and CDR2 YFSETQ. Authors' data handling: Scientists estimated how many nucleated cells there were by amplifying reference gene primers. Assay used: immunoSEQ multiplex PCR; TCRdb lists only in-frame clones, some missing. V and J calls and clone size come straight from that table; D and trimming were deduced from the DNA. The profile covers about 390,000 clones, with about 83% appearing a single time and roughly a tenth taken by the ten largest.

The V gene is TRBV5-1, the J gene TRBJ2-5, with TRBD1 matching over 7 bases. The sequencing sample was made of PBMCs or T cells enriched from blood (not recorded which). This receptor was taken from a woman aged 45-60 years who had recovered from COVID-19. CDR3 sequence reads: CASSEQGLRETQYF. The CDR3 DNA reads as TGCGCCAGCAGTGAACAGGGGTTGAGGGAGACCCAGTACTTC.